Listed here are 20 T cell receptor beta chains from one sample, sequenced in a study of CD8 T cells in ankylosing spondylitis. TCRdb re-called the 5' RACE reads with MiXCR, one entry per CDR3 protein. The repertoire consists of 210,000 or so distinct CDR3 sequences, with approximately 8% occurring once and the leading ten covering approximately 5%. The specimen was blood, either unsorted or a sorted T cell fraction (not recorded which). These receptors came from a female donor with ankylosing spondylitis or in good health (not recorded which).

This clonotype showed up many times. V and J are TRBV7-2 and TRBJ1-6; TRBD1 might be the D (6 bases). The CDR3 spans 15 residues. Germline V lookup: CDR1 SGHTA, CDR2 FQGNSA. Trimming removed 7 bases at V and 1 base at J, with 11 bases between. The CDR3 DNA sequence: TGTGCCAGCAACGAGGGGGGGTCCTATAATTCACCCCTCCACTTT. It is translated as CASNEGGSYNSPLHF. The full variable domain, its missing parts supplied by reference TRBV7-2 and TRBJ1-6, is GAGVSQSPSNKVTEKGKDVELRCDPISGHTALYWYRQSLGQGLEFLIYFQGNSAPDKSGLPSDRFSAERTGGSVSTLTIQRTQQEDSAVYLCASNEGGSYNSPLHFGNGTRLTVT.

This clonotype was seen ten or more times. V gene TRBV9 combines with J gene TRBJ2-3, with 7 bases that match TRBD2. This CDR3 contains 15 residues. CDR1 and CDR2 from the germline V gene are SGDLS and YYNGEE. The junction had 8 bases not matched to a gene; V was cut back by 2 bases and J by 5 bases. The CDR3 DNA sequence: TGTGCCAGCAGCGTTTACGGGAGGAAACTAGATACGCAGTATTTT. Translated, it gives CASSVYGRKLDTQYF.

This clonotype occurred many times. The rearrangement joins TRBV27 to TRBJ1-2; maybe TRBD1 (6 bases). The CDR3 covers 15 residues. The V gene lost 2 bases and the J gene lost 0 bases, with 10 bases spanning the gap. Germline values: CDR1 MNHEY, CDR2 SMNVEV (reference sequence). CDR3 in amino acids: CASSLQGWANYGYTF. The CDR3 bases are TGTGCCAGCAGTTTACAGGGGTGGGCTAACTATGGCTACACCTTC.

The table lists this clonotype with many counts. This chain connects TRBV28 to TRBJ1-2, with D perhaps TRBD1 (5 bases). Germline assignment: CDR1 MDHEN and CDR2 SYDVKM. The V and J ends lost 5 bases and 8 bases respectively, with 12 bases between them. The CDR3 loop spans 12 amino acids. The DNA for the CDR3 is TGTGCCAGCAGTACTCAGACAGAGGGCTACACCTTC. Its translation: CASSTQTEGYTF.

This clonotype showed up many times. The chain links TRBV4-1 to TRBJ1-6, with D possibly being TRBD1 (6 bases). The CDR3 has 16 residues. In germline, CDR1 is MGHRA, CDR2 YSYEKL. V lost 5 bases and J lost 3, with 14 bases in between. In DNA, the CDR3 is TGCGCCAGCAGCGAAGGGGGGGGACTCTATAATTCACCCCTCCACTTT. Translating it yields CASSEGGGLYNSPLHF.

The table lists this clonotype with many counts. The rearrangement joins TRBV12-3 or TRBV12-4 to TRBJ2-1; D may correspond to TRBD1 or TRBD2 (5 bases each). The V gene lost 3 bases and the J gene lost 6 bases, with 12 bases spanning the gap. CDR3 length: 14 amino acids. Here the CDR3 reads CASSFIQGANEQFF. The CDR3 DNA reads TGTGCCAGCAGTTTTATCCAGGGAGCCAATGAGCAGTTCTTC.

The V gene is TRBV4-3, the J gene TRBJ1-4; a weak D match, TRBD1 (5 bases). The CDR3 is made up of 15 amino acids. In germline, CDR1 is LGHNA, CDR2 YSLEER. V dropped 1 base and J dropped 4 bases, with 10 bases sitting between them. The CDR3 is CASSQGGEFNEKLFF. In nucleotides, the CDR3 is TGCGCCAGCAGCCAAGGAGGGGAGTTTAATGAAAAACTGTTTTTT.

This clonotype was seen repeatedly, ten times or more. The rearrangement uses TRBV7-8 and TRBJ2-1, with a tentative D call TRBD2 (6 bases). This CDR3 region has 17 residues. CDR1 and CDR2 from the germline V gene are SGHVS and FQNEAQ. The ends were cut back, 4 bases at V and 2 bases at J, with 18 bases in the middle. CDR3: CASSSRPSGLAYNEQFF. DNA for the CDR3: TGTGCCAGCAGCTCCCGCCCGAGCGGGTTGGCCTACAATGAGCAGTTCTTC.

This clonotype has a count of ten or more. V and J are TRBV12-3 or TRBV12-4 and TRBJ1-3, with D maybe TRBD1 (5 bases). The CDR3 covers 13 residues. Deletions cut 3 bases from V and 7 bases from J, with 10 bases between. The CDR3 DNA is TGTGCCAGCAGTTTCCGGGGGGGTAACACCATATATTTT. It specifies CASSFRGGNTIYF.

The chain is built from TRBV18 and TRBJ2-7; 7 nucleotides line up with TRBD1. CDR1 and CDR2 (germline): KGHSH, LQKENI. This CDR3 contains 13 residues. The V gene end was trimmed by 7 bases and the J gene end by 1 base; junction bases not matched to a gene: 4. DNA of the CDR3: TGTGCCAGCTTACAGGGACAGTCCTACGAGCAGTACTTC. Encoded protein: CASLQGQSYEQYF.

This clonotype was seen repeatedly, ten times or more. As DNA, the CDR3 is TGCGCCAGCAGCCAACTAGCCACCTACGAGCAGTACTTC. Protein: CASSQLATYEQYF. V and J are TRBV5-1 and TRBJ2-7, with D tentatively TRBD2 (6 bases). The CDR3 length is 13 residues. The V end lost 4 bases, the J end lost 2 bases, and 10 bases lay between the germline ends. In germline, CDR1 is SGHRS, CDR2 YFSETQ.

This clonotype has ten or more counts. This chain connects TRBV9 to TRBJ2-7; D is perhaps TRBD1 or TRBD2 (6 bases each). This CDR3 comprises 15 residues. The V gene's germline CDR1 is SGDLS and CDR2 YYNGEE. Trimming took 3 bases from V and 1 from J, leaving 14 bases between them. The CDR3 is CASSAGGLRSYEQYF. The CDR3 nucleotides are TGTGCCAGCAGCGCTGGGGGGCTCCGGTCCTACGAGCAGTACTTC.

The chain is built from TRBV5-5 and TRBJ2-3, with D unresolved. The V end was cut by 1 base, the J end by 4 bases, with 13 bases between. There are 15 residues in the CDR3. Germline assignment: CDR1 SGHKS and CDR2 YYEKEE (reference sequence). The CDR3 is CASSLSGSPPDTQYF. The DNA for the CDR3 is TGTGCCAGCAGCTTGTCTGGATCTCCTCCAGATACGCAGTATTTT.

This clonotype was recorded many times. The chain carries TRBV20-1 and TRBJ2-6, with D perhaps matching TRBD1 (6 bases). Trimming pared 1 base from V and 0 bases from J, leaving 16 bases between. The CDR3 sequence is 18 residues long. Looked up from germline, CDR1 is DFQATT and CDR2 is SNEGSKA (reference sequence). Here the CDR3 DNA reads TGCAGTGCTAGAGGGGGGCAGGGGCCTCCCTCTGGGGCCAACGTCCTGACTTTC. Its protein product is CSARGGQGPPSGANVLTF.

A few counts support this clonotype. CDR3 bases: TGTGCCAGCAGCGTCATGGGCGAGCAGTACTTC. This translates into CASSVMGEQYF. This chain uses TRBV7-2 with TRBJ2-7; no clear D. The CDR3 extends over 11 amino acids. Trimming shortened V by 5 bases and J by 6 bases, and 8 bases separated the two germline ends. Germline V gene lookup returns CDR1 SGHTA and CDR2 FQGNSA.

This clonotype has more than one count but fewer than ten. Mismatch with germline at one junction end may stem from a read error. The chain employs TRBV10-3 and TRBJ2-3; D may be TRBD1 (6 bases). The germline CDR1 and CDR2 sequences are ENHRY and SYGVKD. The length of the CDR3 is 14 residues. The CDR3 DNA is TGTGTCATCAGTACGGGACACTTCACAGATACGCAGTATTTT. As protein: CVISTGHFTDTQYF.

This clonotype was counted ten times or more. This chain connects TRBV27 to TRBJ2-3; D is unclear. The V gene's germline CDR1 is MNHEY and CDR2 SMNVEV (reference sequence). V was pared by 6 bases and J by 2 bases, with 9 bases between. This CDR3 has 13 amino acids. The CDR3 nucleotides are TGTGCCAGCAGATTCACCCTCACAGATACGCAGTATTTT. It yields the protein CASRFTLTDTQYF.

This clonotype was observed at least ten times. The chain is built from TRBV20-1 and TRBJ2-7; D might be TRBD2 (6 bases). V lost 3 bases and J 6 bases, leaving 27 bases between the germline ends. This CDR3 is built from 17 residues. Looked up from germline, CDR1 is DFQATT and CDR2 is SNEGSKA (reference sequence). The DNA for the CDR3 is TGCAGTGCTAGTGGCATCGCTTGGACTACCCTCGGGGGCGAGCAGTACTTC. Translating it yields CSASGIAWTTLGGEQYF.

The chain has TRBV6-2 or TRBV6-3 and TRBJ1-2; D gene uncertain. V lost 0 bases and J lost 7, with 9 bases in between. The V gene's germline CDR1 is MNHEY and CDR2 SVGEGT. CDR3 size: 13 residues. CDR3 loop: CASSYSRASGYTF. CDR3 nucleotides: TGTGCCAGCAGTTACTCGAGAGCCTCTGGCTACACCTTC.

This clonotype has at least ten counts. The V and J genes are TRBV27 and TRBJ2-5, with TRBD2 as a possible D gene (5 bases). V was shortened by 5 bases and J by 1 base, with 14 bases between the two germline ends. Germline CDR1 and CDR2: MNHEY and SMNVEV (reference sequence). The CDR3 contains 15 residues. The CDR3 bases are TGTGCCAGCAGTACCGGACGGGAATTCCAAGAGACCCAGTACTTC. It yields the protein CASSTGREFQETQYF.